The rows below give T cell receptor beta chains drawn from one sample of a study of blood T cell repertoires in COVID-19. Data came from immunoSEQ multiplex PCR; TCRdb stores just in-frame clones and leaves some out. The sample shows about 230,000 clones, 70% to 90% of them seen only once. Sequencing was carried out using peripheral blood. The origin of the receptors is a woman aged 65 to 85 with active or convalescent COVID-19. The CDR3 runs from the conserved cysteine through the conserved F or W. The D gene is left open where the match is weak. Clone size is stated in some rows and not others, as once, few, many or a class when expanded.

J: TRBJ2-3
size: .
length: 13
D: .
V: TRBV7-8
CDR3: CASSLGLGYTQYF
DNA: TGTGCCAGCAGCTTAGGACTGGGTTATACGCAGTATTTT

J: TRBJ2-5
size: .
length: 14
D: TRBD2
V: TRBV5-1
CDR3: CASSTTSGQQTQYF
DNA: TGCGCCAGCAGCACCACTAGCGGGCAGCAGACCCAGTACTTC

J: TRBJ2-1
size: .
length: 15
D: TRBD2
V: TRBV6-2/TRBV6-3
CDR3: CASSSPLAGGYEQFF
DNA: TGTGCCAGCAGTTCCCCCCTAGCGGGGGGTTATGAGCAGTTCTTC

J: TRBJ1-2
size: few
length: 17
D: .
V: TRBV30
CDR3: CAWSRWVDPTTNYGYTF
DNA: TGTGCCTGGAGCCGGTGGGTTGACCCTACTACTAACTATGGCTACACCTTC

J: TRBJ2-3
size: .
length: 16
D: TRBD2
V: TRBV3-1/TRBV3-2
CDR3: CASSQMAGGDTDTQYF
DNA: TGTGCCAGCAGCCAGATGGCGGGGGGCGACACAGATACGCAGTATTTT

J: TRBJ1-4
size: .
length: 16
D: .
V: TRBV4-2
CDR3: CASSVTDRTTNEKLFF
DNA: TGTGCCAGCAGCGTAACCGACAGGACAACTAATGAAAAACTGTTTTTT

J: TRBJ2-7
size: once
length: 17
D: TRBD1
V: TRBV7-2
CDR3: CASRTPKRGPFLYEQYF
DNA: TGTGCCAGCAGAACCCCGAAGAGGGGGCCCTTCCTCTACGAGCAGTACTTC

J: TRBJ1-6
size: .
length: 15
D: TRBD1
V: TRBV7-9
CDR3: CASSLSGSGGSPLHF
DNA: TGTGCCAGCAGCTTATCAGGGTCAGGGGGTTCACCCCTCCACTTT

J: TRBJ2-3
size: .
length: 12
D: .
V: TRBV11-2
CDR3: CASSNTQHTQYF
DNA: TGTGCCAGCAGCAATACACAGCATACGCAGTATTTT

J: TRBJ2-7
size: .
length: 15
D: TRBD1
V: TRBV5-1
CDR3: CASSLAGTAVYEQYF
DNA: TGCGCCAGCAGCTTGGCGGGGACAGCTGTCTACGAGCAGTACTTC

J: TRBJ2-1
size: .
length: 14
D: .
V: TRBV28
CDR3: CASLKSASYNEQFF
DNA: TGTGCCAGCTTGAAATCTGCGTCCTACAATGAGCAGTTCTTC

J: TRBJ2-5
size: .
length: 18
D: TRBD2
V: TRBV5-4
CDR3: CASSTGLAGRKAGETQYF
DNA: TGTGCCAGCAGCACGGGACTAGCGGGGAGAAAAGCAGGAGAGACCCAGTACTTC

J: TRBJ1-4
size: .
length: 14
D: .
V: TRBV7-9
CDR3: CASSPVGAHEKLFF
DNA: TGTGCCAGCAGCCCTGTGGGGGCCCATGAAAAACTGTTTTTT

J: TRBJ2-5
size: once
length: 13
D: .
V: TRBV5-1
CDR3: CASSLVRGGTQYF
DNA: TGCGCCAGCAGCTTGGTTCGGGGAGGGACCCAGTACTTC

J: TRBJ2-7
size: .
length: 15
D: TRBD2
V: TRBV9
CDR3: CASSPIWGGSYEQYF
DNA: TGTGCCAGCAGCCCTATCTGGGGGGGATCCTACGAGCAGTACTTC

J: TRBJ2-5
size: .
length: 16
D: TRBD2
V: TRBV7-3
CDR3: CASSLTSGGPAGTQYF
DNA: TGTGCCAGCAGCTTGACTAGCGGGGGGCCCGCGGGGACCCAGTACTTC

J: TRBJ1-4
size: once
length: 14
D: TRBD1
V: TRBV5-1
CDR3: CASGVQGANEKLFF
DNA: TGCGCCAGCGGAGTACAGGGGGCGAATGAAAAACTGTTTTTT

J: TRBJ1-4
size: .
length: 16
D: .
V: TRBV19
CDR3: CASSVPGPAAPGKLFF
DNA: TGTGCCAGTAGTGTTCCTGGCCCGGCTGCTCCGGGAAAACTGTTTTTT

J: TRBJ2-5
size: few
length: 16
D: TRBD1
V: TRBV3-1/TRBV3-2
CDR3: CASSLGDRAFQETQYF
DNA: TGTGCCAGCAGCCTGGGGGACAGGGCTTTCCAAGAGACCCAGTACTTC

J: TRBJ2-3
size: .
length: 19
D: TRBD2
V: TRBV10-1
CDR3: CASSDAAGRNTTSTDTQYF
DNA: TGCGCCAGCAGTGATGCAGCGGGGAGAAATACGACTAGCACAGATACGCAGTATTTT

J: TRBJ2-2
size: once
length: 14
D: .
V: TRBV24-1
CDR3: CATSGDPGTGELFF
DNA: TGTGCCACCAGTGGAGACCCCGGGACCGGGGAGCTGTTTTTT

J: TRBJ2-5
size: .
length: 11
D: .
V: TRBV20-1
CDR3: CSAARGETQYF
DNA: TGCAGTGCTGCCCGAGGGGAGACCCAGTACTTC

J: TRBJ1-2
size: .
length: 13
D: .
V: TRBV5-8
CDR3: CASSLDRVYGYTF
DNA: TGTGCCAGCAGCTTGGACAGGGTCTATGGCTACACCTTC

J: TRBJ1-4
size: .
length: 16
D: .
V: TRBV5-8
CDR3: CASSLLGVATNEKLFF
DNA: TGTGCCAGCAGCTTGTTAGGGGTTGCAACTAATGAAAAACTGTTTTTT

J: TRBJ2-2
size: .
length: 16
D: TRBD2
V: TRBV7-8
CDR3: CASSWGGLGAAGELFF
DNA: TGTGCCAGCAGCTGGGGGGGACTAGGTGCAGCCGGGGAGCTGTTTTTT

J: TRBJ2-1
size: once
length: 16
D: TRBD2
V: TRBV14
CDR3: CASSQGRLAVYNEQFF
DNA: TGTGCCAGCAGCCAAGGGCGCCTAGCGGTATACAATGAGCAGTTCTTC

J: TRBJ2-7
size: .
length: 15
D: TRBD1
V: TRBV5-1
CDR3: CASSPGTGGSDEQYF
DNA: TGCGCCAGCAGCCCGGGGACAGGGGGATCGGACGAGCAGTACTTC

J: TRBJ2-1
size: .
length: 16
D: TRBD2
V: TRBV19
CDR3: CASSLLLAGAGNEQFF
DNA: TGTGCCAGTAGTCTTCTTCTAGCGGGAGCGGGCAATGAGCAGTTCTTC

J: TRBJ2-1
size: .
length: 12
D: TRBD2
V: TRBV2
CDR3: CASSWASGIQFF
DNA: TGTGCCAGCAGTTGGGCTAGCGGTATACAGTTCTTC

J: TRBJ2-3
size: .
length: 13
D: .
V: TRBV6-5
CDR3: CASRGTSTDTQYF
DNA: TGTGCCAGCAGGGGGACTAGCACAGATACGCAGTATTTT

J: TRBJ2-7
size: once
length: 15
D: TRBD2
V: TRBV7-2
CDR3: CASSLVLAEKYEQYF
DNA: TGTGCCAGCAGCTTAGTGCTAGCGGAGAAGTACGAGCAGTACTTC

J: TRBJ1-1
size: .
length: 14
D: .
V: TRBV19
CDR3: CASSIGGSGLEAFF
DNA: TGTGCCAGTAGTATAGGAGGGTCCGGCCTAGAAGCTTTCTTT

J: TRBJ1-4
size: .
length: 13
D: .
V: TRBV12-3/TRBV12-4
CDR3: CASSLWVGEKLFF
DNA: TGTGCCAGCAGTTTGTGGGTGGGCGAAAAACTGTTTTTT

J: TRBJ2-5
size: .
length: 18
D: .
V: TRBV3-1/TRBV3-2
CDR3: CASSQGQGIAPGWETQYF
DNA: TGTGCCAGCAGCCAAGGGCAAGGGATAGCGCCCGGATGGGAGACCCAGTACTTC